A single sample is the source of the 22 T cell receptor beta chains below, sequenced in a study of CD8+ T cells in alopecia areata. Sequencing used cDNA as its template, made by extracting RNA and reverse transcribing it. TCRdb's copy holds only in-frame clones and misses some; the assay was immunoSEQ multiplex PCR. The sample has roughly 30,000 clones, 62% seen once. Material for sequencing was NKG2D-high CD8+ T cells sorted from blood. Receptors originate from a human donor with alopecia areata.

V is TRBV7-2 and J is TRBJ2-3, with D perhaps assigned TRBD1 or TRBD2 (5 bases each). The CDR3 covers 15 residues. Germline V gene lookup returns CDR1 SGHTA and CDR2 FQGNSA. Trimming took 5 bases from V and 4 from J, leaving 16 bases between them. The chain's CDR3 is CASSQLLGRPDTQYF. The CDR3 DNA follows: TGTGCCAGCAGCCAACTTCTGGGACGCCCAGATACGCAGTATTTT.

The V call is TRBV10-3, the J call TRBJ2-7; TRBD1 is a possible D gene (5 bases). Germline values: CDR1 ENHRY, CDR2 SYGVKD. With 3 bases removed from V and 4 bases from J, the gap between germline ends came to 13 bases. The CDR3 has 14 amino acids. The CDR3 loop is CAISDSTASYEQYF. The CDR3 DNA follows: TGTGCCATCAGTGACTCGACAGCTTCGTACGAGCAGTACTTC.

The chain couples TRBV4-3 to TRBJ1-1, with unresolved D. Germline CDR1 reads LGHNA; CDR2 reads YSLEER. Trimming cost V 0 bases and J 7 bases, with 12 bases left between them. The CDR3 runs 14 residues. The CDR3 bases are TGCGCCAGCAGCCAAGATTACGGGGTTGGTGAAGCTTTCTTT. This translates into CASSQDYGVGEAFF.

The CDR3, as DNA: TGTGCCAGCAGCGTAGGGGCTAGTAGCTCCTACGAGCAGTACTTC. It yields the protein CASSVGASSSYEQYF. The chain is built from TRBV9 and TRBJ2-7, with D uncertain. The CDR3 loop spans 15 amino acids. Germline V gene lookup returns CDR1 SGDLS and CDR2 YYNGEE. V was pared by 0 bases and J by 0 bases, with 10 bases between.

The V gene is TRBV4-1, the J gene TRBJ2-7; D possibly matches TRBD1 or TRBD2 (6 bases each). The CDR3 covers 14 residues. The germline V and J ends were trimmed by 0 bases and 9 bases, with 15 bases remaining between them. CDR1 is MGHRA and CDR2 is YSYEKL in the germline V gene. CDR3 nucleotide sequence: TGCGCCAGCAGCCAAGACACGGGGGCCCAGATGCAGTACTTC. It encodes CASSQDTGAQMQYF.

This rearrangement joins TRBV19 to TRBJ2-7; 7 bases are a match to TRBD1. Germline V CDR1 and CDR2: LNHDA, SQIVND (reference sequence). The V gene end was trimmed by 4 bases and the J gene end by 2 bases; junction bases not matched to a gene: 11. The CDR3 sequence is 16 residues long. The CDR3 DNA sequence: TGTGCCAGTAGTAACAAGACAGGGTGGGTCACCTACGAGCAGTACTTC. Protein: CASSNKTGWVTYEQYF. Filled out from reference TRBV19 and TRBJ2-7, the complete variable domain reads DGGITQSPKYLFRKEGQNVTLSCEQNLNHDAMYWYRQDPGQGLRLIYYSQIVNDFQKGDIAEGYSVSREKKESFPLTVTSAQKNPTAFYLCASSNKTGWVTYEQYFGPGTRLTVT.

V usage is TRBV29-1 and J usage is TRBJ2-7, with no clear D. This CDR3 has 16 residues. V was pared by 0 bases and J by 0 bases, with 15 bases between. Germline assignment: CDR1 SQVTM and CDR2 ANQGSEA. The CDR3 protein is CSVEDPSASPSYEQYF. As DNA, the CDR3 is TGCAGCGTTGAAGATCCTTCAGCGAGCCCCTCCTACGAGCAGTACTTC.

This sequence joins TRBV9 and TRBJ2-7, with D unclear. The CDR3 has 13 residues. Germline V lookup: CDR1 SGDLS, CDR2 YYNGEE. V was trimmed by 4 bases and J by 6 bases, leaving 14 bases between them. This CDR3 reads CASSLAWGSEQYF. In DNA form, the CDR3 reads TGTGCCAGCAGCCTGGCTTGGGGTAGCGAGCAGTACTTC.

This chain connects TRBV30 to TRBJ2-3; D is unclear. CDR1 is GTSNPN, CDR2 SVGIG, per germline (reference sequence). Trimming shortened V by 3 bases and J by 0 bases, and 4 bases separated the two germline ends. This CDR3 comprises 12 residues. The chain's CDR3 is CAWSPSTDTQYF. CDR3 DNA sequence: TGTGCCTGGAGCCCGAGCACAGATACGCAGTATTTT. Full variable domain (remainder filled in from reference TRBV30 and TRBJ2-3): SQTIHQWPATLVQPVGSPLSLECTVEGTSNPNLYWYRQAAGRGLQLLFYSVGIGQISSEVPQNLSASRPQDRQFILSSKKLLLSDSGFYLCAWSPSTDTQYFGPGTRLTVL.

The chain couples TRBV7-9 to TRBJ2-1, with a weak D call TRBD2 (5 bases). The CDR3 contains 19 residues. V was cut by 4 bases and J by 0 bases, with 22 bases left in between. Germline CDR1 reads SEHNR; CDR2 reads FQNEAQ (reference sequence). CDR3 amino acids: CASSSLQVGVASSYNEQFF. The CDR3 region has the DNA TGTGCCAGCAGCTCCCTTCAGGTCGGGGTCGCTAGCTCCTACAATGAGCAGTTCTTC.

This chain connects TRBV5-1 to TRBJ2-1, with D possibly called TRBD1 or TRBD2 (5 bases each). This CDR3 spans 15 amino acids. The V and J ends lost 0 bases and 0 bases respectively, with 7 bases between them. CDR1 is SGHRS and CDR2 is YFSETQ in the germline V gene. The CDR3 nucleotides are TGCGCCAGCAGCTTGGATGGGGGCTCCTACAATGAGCAGTTCTTC. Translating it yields CASSLDGGSYNEQFF.

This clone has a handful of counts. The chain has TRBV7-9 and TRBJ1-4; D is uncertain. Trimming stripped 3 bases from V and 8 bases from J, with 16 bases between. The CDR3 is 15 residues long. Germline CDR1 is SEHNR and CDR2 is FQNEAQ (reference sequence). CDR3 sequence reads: CASSFIPNTDEKLFF. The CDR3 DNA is TGTGCCAGCAGCTTCATCCCAAACACGGACGAAAAACTGTTTTTT.

The CDR3 loop is CASSMDTGTVDNEQFF. In DNA, the CDR3 is TGTGCCAGTAGTATGGATACCGGGACAGTTGATAATGAGCAGTTCTTC. The chain joins TRBV19 to TRBJ2-1, with TRBD1 identical over 7 bases. CDR1 is LNHDA, CDR2 SQIVND, per germline (reference sequence). The CDR3 extends over 16 amino acids. Trimming took 3 bases from V and 7 from J; bases not matched to a gene: 12.

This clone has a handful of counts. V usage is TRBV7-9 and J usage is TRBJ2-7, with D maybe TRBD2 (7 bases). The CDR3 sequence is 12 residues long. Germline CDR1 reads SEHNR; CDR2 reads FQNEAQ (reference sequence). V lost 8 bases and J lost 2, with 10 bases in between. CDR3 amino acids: CASRGGTYEQYF. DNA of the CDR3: TGTGCCAGCCGCGGGGGCACCTACGAGCAGTACTTC.

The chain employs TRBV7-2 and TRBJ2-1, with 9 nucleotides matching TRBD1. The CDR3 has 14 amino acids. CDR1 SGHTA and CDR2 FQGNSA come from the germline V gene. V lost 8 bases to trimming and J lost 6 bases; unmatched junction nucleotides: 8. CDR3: CASHLGTGFNEQFF. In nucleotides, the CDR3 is TGTGCCAGCCACCTCGGGACAGGGTTCAATGAGCAGTTCTTC.

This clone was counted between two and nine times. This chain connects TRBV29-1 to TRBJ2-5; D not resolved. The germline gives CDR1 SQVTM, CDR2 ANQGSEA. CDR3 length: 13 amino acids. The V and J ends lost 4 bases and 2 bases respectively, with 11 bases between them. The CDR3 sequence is CSVVFHQQETQYF. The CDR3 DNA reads TGCAGCGTTGTATTCCACCAGCAAGAGACCCAGTACTTC.

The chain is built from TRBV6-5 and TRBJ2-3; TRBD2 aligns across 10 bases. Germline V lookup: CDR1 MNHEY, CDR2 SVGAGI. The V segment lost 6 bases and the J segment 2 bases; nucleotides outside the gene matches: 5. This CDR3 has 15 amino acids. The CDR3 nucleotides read TGTGCCAGCAGCTCCGGACTAGCGGACACAGATACGCAGTATTTT. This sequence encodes CASSSGLADTDTQYF.

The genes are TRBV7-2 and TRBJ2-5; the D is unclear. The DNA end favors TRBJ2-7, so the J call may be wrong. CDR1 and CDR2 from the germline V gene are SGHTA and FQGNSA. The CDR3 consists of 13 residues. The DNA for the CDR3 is TGTGCCAGCAGCTTAGACGGCGCGAACGAGCAGTACTTC. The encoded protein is CASSLDGANEQYF.

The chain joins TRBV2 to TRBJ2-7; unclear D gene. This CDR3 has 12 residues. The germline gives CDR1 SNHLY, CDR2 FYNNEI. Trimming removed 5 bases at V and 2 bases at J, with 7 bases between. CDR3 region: CASSILTYEQYF. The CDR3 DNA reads TGTGCCAGCAGTATCCTAACCTACGAGCAGTACTTC.

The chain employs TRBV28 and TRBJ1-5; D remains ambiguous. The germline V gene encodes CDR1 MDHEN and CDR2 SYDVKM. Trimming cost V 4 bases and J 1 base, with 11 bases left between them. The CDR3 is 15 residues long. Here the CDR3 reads CASSSGETSNQPQHF. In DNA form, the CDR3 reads TGTGCCAGCAGTTCCGGGGAAACGAGCAATCAGCCCCAGCATTTT.

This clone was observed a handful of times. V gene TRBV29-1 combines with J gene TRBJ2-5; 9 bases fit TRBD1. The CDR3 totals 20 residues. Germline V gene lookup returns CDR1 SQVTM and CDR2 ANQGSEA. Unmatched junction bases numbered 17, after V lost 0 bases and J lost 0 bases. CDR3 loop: CSVEDYATGGSARYQETQYF. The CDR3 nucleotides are TGCAGCGTTGAAGATTATGCGACAGGGGGATCAGCTAGGTACCAAGAGACCCAGTACTTC.

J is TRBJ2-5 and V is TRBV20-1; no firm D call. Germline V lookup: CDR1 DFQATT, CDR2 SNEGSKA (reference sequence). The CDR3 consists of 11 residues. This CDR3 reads CRYSKQETQYF. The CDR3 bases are TGCAGATACAGTAAACAAGAGACCCAGTACTTC.